This T cell receptor beta chain was sequenced during a study of blood T cell repertoires in COVID-19. On the study more broadly: Specimens from acute and convalescent COVID-19 originated in the United States, Italy and Spain.

V was clipped by 0 bases and J by 2 bases, with 6 bases between them. This CDR3 is built from 14 residues. Germline-derived CDR1 and CDR2 are SGDLS and YYNGEE. Using immunoSEQ multiplex PCR, the repertoire was profiled, and TCRdb retains in-frame clones only, with some absent. The table has fewer than 75,000 clones, about 88% seen once. J is TRBJ2-1 and V is TRBV9, with D perhaps matching TRBD2 (5 bases). What was sequenced was peripheral blood. The clonotype was recovered from a human donor in a cohort sampled during active COVID-19. The CDR3 loop is CASSVEGAYNEQFF. CDR3 DNA: TGTGCCAGCAGCGTAGAGGGAGCCTACAATGAGCAGTTCTTC.